The clone carrying this T cell receptor (beta chain) was detected many times. Its antigen is not known. Molecular-barcoded quantitative 5'-RACE produced these TCR beta libraries. TCRdb re-derived calls from the 5' RACE reads in MiXCR, one entry per CDR3 protein. The sample has about 36,000 distinct CDR3 sequences, approximately 5.9% seen once. The record originates from a study of CD8 T cells in ankylosing spondylitis. The CDR3 extends over 15 amino acids. Trimming took 2 bases from V and 7 from J, leaving 14 bases between them. The germline V gene has CDR1 SEHNR and CDR2 FQNEAQ (reference sequence). Notes on the study in general: Reportedly, disease-linked clones are significantly enriched in ankylosing spondylitis patients' matched synovial fluid. Within ankylosing spondylitis blood, a TCR beta motif made up of eight or nine highly homologous variants appeared to be characteristic. Past studies reported some motif variants in reactive arthritis synovial fluid and blood.

This TCR came from a male donor with ankylosing spondylitis or in good health (not recorded which). The chain recombines TRBV7-9 with TRBJ1-4; no definite D call. The sequenced material came from blood, either unsorted or a sorted T cell fraction (not recorded which). The CDR3 nucleotides are TGTGCCAGCAGCTTAAGGAACACCTGGGGTGAAAAACTGTTTTTT. This sequence encodes CASSLRNTWGEKLFF.